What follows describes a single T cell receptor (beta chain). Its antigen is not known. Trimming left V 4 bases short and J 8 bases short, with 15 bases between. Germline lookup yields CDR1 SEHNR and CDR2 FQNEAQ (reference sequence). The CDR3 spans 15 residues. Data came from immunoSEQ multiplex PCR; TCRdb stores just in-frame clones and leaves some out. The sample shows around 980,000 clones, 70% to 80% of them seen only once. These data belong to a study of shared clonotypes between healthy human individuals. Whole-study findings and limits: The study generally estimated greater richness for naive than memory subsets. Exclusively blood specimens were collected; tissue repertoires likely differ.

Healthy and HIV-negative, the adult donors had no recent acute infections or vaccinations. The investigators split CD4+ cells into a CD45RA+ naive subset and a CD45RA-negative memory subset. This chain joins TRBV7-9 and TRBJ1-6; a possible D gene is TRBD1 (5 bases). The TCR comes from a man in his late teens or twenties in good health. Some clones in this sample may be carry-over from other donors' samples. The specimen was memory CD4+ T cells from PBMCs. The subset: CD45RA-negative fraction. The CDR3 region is CASSSMGGVDSPLHF. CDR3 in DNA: TGTGCCAGCAGCTCGATGGGGGGGGTGGATTCACCCCTCCACTTT.